This T cell receptor beta chain was retrieved from a study of Graves' ophthalmopathy and Graves' hyperthyroidism. Regarding the study as a whole: Blood also contained most of the expanded thyroid clonotypes above 0.001 frequency.

The length of the CDR3 is 18 residues. CDR1 is SGHDT and CDR2 is YYEEEE in the germline V gene. V lost 2 bases and J lost 4, with 24 bases in between. This clonotype showed up many times. Its antigen remains unknown. The authors diagnosed from clinical symptoms, serum thyroxine, TRAb, thyroid ultrasound and orbital computed tomography. Amplification from RNA transcripts yielded the TCR beta CDR3 regions. HTBI primers were employed in first-round RT-PCR, then a second-round multiplex PCR followed. TCRdb called the multiplex PCR reads again in MiXCR, with one record for every CDR3 protein. This table holds over 500,000 distinct CDR3 sequences, 22% found once.

The chain links TRBV5-6 to TRBJ1-1; weak D call: TRBD1 (5 bases). The receptor was derived from a woman between 18 and 29 years old with stable Graves' hyperthyroidism. Some clones in this sample may be carry-over from other donors' samples. Sequenced: peripheral blood. The CDR3 here is CASSFRAGEGSRGTEAFF. The CDR3 DNA is TGTGCCAGCAGCTTTCGCGCGGGGGAGGGCTCGAGGGGCACTGAAGCTTTCTTT.